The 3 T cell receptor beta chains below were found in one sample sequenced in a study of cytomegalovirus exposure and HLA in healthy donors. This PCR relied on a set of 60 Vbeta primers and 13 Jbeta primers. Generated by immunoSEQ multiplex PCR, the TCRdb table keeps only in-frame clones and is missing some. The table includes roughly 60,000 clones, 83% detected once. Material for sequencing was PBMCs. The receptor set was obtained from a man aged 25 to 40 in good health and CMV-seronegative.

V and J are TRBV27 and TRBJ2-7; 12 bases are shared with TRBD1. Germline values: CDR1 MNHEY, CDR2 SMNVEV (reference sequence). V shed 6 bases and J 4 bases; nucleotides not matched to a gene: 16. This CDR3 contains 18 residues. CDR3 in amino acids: CASSRGTGGGEFKYEQYF. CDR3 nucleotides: TGTGCCAGCAGCAGGGGGACAGGGGGCGGAGAGTTTAAGTACGAGCAGTACTTC.

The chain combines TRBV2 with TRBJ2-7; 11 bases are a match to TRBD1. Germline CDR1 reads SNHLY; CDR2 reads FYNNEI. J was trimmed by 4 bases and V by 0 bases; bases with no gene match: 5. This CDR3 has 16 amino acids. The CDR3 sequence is CASSEAWTGGGYEQYF. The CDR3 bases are TGTGCCAGCAGTGAAGCATGGACAGGGGGCGGTTACGAGCAGTACTTC.

The CDR3 nucleotides are TGTGCCAGTAGTATAAGGGCGGGACGCATGGCCGGGGAGCTGTTTTTT. Translating it yields CASSIRAGRMAGELFF. The rearrangement links TRBV19 to TRBJ2-2, with D tentatively TRBD2 (6 bases). Germline-derived CDR1 and CDR2 are LNHDA and SQIVND (reference sequence). The V and J ends lost 2 bases and 6 bases respectively, with 16 bases between them. CDR3 length equals 16 residues. The full variable domain, completed using reference TRBV19 and TRBJ2-2, is DGGITQSPKYLFRKEGQNVTLSCEQNLNHDAMYWYRQDPGQGLRLIYYSQIVNDFQKGDIAEGYSVSREKKESFPLTVTSAQKNPTAFYLCASSIRAGRMAGELFFGEGSRLTVL.